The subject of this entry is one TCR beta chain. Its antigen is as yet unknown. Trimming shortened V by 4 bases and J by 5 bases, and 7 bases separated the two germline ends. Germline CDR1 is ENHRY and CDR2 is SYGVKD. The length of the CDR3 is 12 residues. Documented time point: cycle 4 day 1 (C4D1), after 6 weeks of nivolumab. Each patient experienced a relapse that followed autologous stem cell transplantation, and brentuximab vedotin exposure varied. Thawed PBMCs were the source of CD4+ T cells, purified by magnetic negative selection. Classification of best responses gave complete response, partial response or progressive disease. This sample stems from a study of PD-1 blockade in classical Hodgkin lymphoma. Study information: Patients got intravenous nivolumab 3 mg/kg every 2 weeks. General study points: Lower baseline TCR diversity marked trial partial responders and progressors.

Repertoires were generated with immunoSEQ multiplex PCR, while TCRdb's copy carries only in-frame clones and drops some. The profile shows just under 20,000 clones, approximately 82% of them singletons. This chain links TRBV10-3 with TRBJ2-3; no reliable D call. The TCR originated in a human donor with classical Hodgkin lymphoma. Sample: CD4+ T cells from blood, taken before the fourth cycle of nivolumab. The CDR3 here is CAISGSRDTQYF. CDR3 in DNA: TGTGCCATCAGTGGGTCCCGAGATACGCAGTATTTT.